One sample yielded the 10 T cell receptor beta chains listed below, sequenced in a study of T cells after yellow fever vaccination. Via MiXCR, TCRdb re-called the 5' RACE reads, giving one row per CDR3 protein. Of hundreds of thousands of distinct CDR3 sequences in the sample, approximately 4% were seen once. The input for sequencing was PBMCs, taken 5 days after the yellow fever booster vaccination. The receptor set was obtained from a man aged 18-30 years who received the YFV17D yellow fever vaccine.

This clonotype was found a few times. The J gene is TRBJ2-5, the V gene TRBV2; TRBD1 matches 8 bases. The CDR3 extends over 13 amino acids. With 7 bases clipped from V and 5 bases from J, the junction kept 6 bases outside the gene matches. Germline V gene data show CDR1 as SNHLY and CDR2 as FYNNEI. In DNA, the CDR3 is TGTGCCAGCACCATGGACAGGGTGGAGACCCAGTACTTC. Protein: CASTMDRVETQYF. The full variable domain, rest sourced from reference TRBV2 and TRBJ2-5, is EPEVTQTPSHQVTQMGQEVILRCVPISNHLYFYWYRQILGQKVEFLVSFYNNEISEKSEIFDDQFSVERPDGSNFTLKIRSTKLEDSAMYFCASTMDRVETQYFGPGTRLLVL.

This clonotype was counted many times. The chain uses TRBV15 and TRBJ2-4; D uncertain. The V end lost 0 bases, the J end lost 3 bases, and 18 bases lay between the germline ends. Germline V gene sequence: CDR1 LNHNV, CDR2 YYDKDF (reference sequence). The CDR3 is made up of 18 amino acids. Here the CDR3 reads CATSRDGSGRLDKNIQYF. The DNA of the CDR3 is TGTGCCACCAGCAGAGATGGGTCGGGCAGGTTGGACAAAAACATTCAGTACTTC.

A few counts support this clonotype. The chain has TRBV12-3 or TRBV12-4 and TRBJ1-4; D might be TRBD1 (5 bases). Trimming took 6 bases from V and 5 from J, leaving 16 bases between them. CDR3 length: 15 residues. The CDR3 DNA is TGTGCCAGCAGACCCTACGGGGGGAGGAATGAAAAACTGTTTTTT. Encoded protein: CASRPYGGRNEKLFF.

This clonotype was found many times. The chain carries TRBV5-6 and TRBJ1-4, with TRBD1 as a possible D gene (6 bases). V was clipped by 0 bases and J by 7 bases, with 13 bases between them. Germline CDR1 is SGHDT and CDR2 is YYEEEE. The CDR3 has 15 amino acids. The CDR3: CASSLVGGLAEKLFF. As DNA, the CDR3 is TGTGCCAGCAGCTTGGTGGGGGGGCTTGCTGAAAAACTGTTTTTT.

This clonotype came up many times. This rearrangement joins TRBV5-1 to TRBJ2-3; D gene uncertain. V lost 9 bases and J 1 base, leaving 12 bases between the germline ends. The CDR3 covers 13 residues. Germline-derived CDR1 and CDR2 are SGHRS and YFSETQ. CDR3 sequence: CAMTSKGTDTQYF. The DNA of the CDR3 is TGCGCCATGACTTCGAAGGGCACAGATACGCAGTATTTT. The full variable domain, in which reference TRBV5-1 and TRBJ2-3 provide the parts outside the CDR3, is KAGVTQTPRYLIKTRGQQVTLSCSPISGHRSVSWYQQTPGQGLQFLFEYFSETQRNKGNFPGRFSGRQFSNSRSEMNVSTLELGDSALYLCAMTSKGTDTQYFGPGTRLTVL.

The genes are TRBV28 and TRBJ1-2, with D perhaps matching TRBD1 (6 bases). This CDR3 contains 14 residues. V was clipped by 5 bases and J by 4 bases, with 14 bases between them. CDR1 is MDHEN and CDR2 is SYDVKM in the germline V gene. Here the CDR3 DNA reads TGTGCCAGCAGTCTCACAGGGCTACCCTATGGCTACACCTTC. Encoded protein: CASSLTGLPYGYTF.

The CDR3 DNA follows: TGTGCCAGTAGCTCAACACCTCTTGAGCCCCAGCATTTT. Translating it yields CASSSTPLEPQHF. The chain carries TRBV19 and TRBJ1-5; D gene unclear. The ends were cut back, 6 bases at V and 8 bases at J, with 14 bases in the middle. This CDR3 region has 13 residues. Germline loops: CDR1 LNHDA, CDR2 SQIVND (reference sequence). Combining the CDR3 with reference TRBV19 and TRBJ1-5 gives the whole variable domain DGGITQSPKYLFRKEGQNVTLSCEQNLNHDAMYWYRQDPGQGLRLIYYSQIVNDFQKGDIAEGYSVSREKKESFPLTVTSAQKNPTAFYLCASSSTPLEPQHFGDGTRLSIL.

This chain connects TRBV6-5 to TRBJ2-7, with TRBD1 matching over 8 bases. The CDR3 covers 15 residues. Germline V lookup: CDR1 MNHEY, CDR2 SVGAGI. Unmatched junction bases numbered 10, after V lost 2 bases and J lost 7 bases. In DNA form, the CDR3 reads TGTGCCAGCAGTTACCGGGGCCGGACAGGGTCTGAGCAGTACTTC. Its translation is CASSYRGRTGSEQYF.

Only a few counts were recorded for this clonotype. The chain links TRBV30 to TRBJ2-5; tentative D call: TRBD1 (6 bases). Germline V gene lookup returns CDR1 GTSNPN and CDR2 SVGIG (reference sequence). Between the trimmed V and J ends, which lost 1 base and 2 bases, there was a span of 14 bases. The CDR3 covers 15 residues. The CDR3 DNA reads as TGTGCCTGGAGTGAGGTGGACAGCCTGCAAGAGACCCAGTACTTC. Amino acids: CAWSEVDSLQETQYF.

CDR3 bases: TGTGCCAGCGCCGGGACAGGAAGAGGAAAATTATTTTTT. Amino acids: CASAGTGRGKLFF. The J gene is TRBJ1-4, the V gene TRBV30; 8 bases fit TRBD1. V shed 8 bases and J 17 bases; nucleotides not matched to a gene: 19. The CDR3 consists of 13 residues. Germline CDR1 is GTSNPN and CDR2 is SVGIG (reference sequence).